This T cell receptor beta chain was captured in a study of shared clonotypes between healthy human individuals. Overall study: Every donor yielded three CD4 naive, three CD4 memory, two CD8 naive and one CD8 memory plate.

Germline loops: CDR1 LNHDA, CDR2 SQIVND (reference sequence). The V segment lost 7 bases and the J segment 9 bases; nucleotides outside the gene matches: 10. CDR3 length: 15 amino acids. Notes on this clone: Its antigen is not identified.

The assay used deep level. Profiled with immunoSEQ multiplex PCR; TCRdb holds only in-frame clones, not every one. The table lists more than 2 million clones, approximately 94% of them singletons, with about 0.13% in the top ten. The study's findings and limits: About 5% of naive CD4 clonotypes were common to a few donors. It was anticipated that sequencing depth would influence how many clonotypes donors shared.

This TCR was recovered from a man younger than 35 in good health. Source material: naive CD4+ T cells sorted from blood. Sample subset: CD45RA+ positively selected. The V call is TRBV19, the J call TRBJ1-6; 9 bases align to TRBD1. The CDR3 nucleotides read TGTGCCAGTAATTTACAGGGGGCTGAGAGTTCACCCCTCCACTTT. It encodes CASNLQGAESSPLHF. Filled out from reference TRBV19 and TRBJ1-6, the complete variable domain reads DGGITQSPKYLFRKEGQNVTLSCEQNLNHDAMYWYRQDPGQGLRLIYYSQIVNDFQKGDIAEGYSVSREKKESFPLTVTSAQKNPTAFYLCASNLQGAESSPLHFGNGTRLTVT.